Listed below are T cell receptor beta chains from one sample, sequenced in a study of cytomegalovirus exposure and HLA in healthy donors. Clones were read by immunoSEQ multiplex PCR, and TCRdb kept only the in-frame ones, dropping some. The sample lists about 130,000 clones; about two thirds were seen once. Input material: PBMCs. These receptors were obtained from a man in his thirties or forties in good health and CMV-seronegative. CDR3s leave out the opening cysteine and the closing phenylalanine or tryptophan.

TRBV7-9,TRBJ1-6,ASSLVAGDSPLH
TRBV7-9,TRBJ2-7,ASTGAARDEQY
TRBV7-8,TRBJ1-5,ASSAGQGVFKSNQPQH
TRBV20-1,TRBJ1-1,SAGQYREAF
TRBV7-9,TRBJ2-3,ASRGTGTGEGGTDTQY
TRBV6-5,TRBJ1-5,ASSYSGGGQPQH
TRBV25-1,TRBJ2-3,ASSEWGSGGNTQY
TRBV28,TRBJ2-1,ASSLPGNEQF
TRBV7-9,TRBJ1-2,SSRDETGTPLGYT
TRBV7-6,TRBJ2-1,ASSLSTGYNEQF
TRBV27,TRBJ1-2,ASSVDSYYGYT
TRBV6-5,TRBJ1-6,ASSFDRGRSSPLH
TRBV18,TRBJ1-2,ASSPPGHSVSYGYT
TRBV27,TRBJ2-7,ASSVGPRSYEQY
TRBV5-1,TRBJ2-2,ASSLVPAGGQYTGELF
TRBV5-1,TRBJ1-3,ASSQFSGTGIGNTIY